The sequence of this T cell receptor (beta chain) was determined in a study of T cells in Graves' hyperthyroidism and ophthalmopathy. At the level of the study: Peripheral blood was secured at the point of initial diagnosis, before any treatment.

Germline values: CDR1 KGHSH, CDR2 LQKENI. V lost 1 base and J 0 bases, leaving 13 bases between the germline ends. The CDR3 runs 18 residues. Uncontrolled infections, other autoimmune diseases, pregnancy or lactation led to exclusion of patients. Thyroid ultrasound and orbital computed tomography, with clinical symptoms and serum thyroxine and TRAb, informed diagnoses. Researchers took RNA transcripts and amplified the TCR beta CDR3 regions from them. The study used the HTBI primer set for a first-round RT-PCR of the TCR CDR3. Each CDR3 protein is one row after TCRdb ran MiXCR on the multiplex PCR reads. Among under 450,000 distinct CDR3 sequences listed, 15% to 18% were seen once. This clonotype was detected a few times.

Sequences were obtained from blood. The V gene is TRBV18, the J gene TRBJ2-6; perhaps TRBD1 as D (6 bases). The receptor was isolated from a woman between 18 and 30 years old with Graves' hyperthyroidism. The CDR3, as DNA: TGTGCCAGCTCACCACTTACAGGGCACCACTCTGGGGCCAACGTCCTGACTTTC. The encoded protein is CASSPLTGHHSGANVLTF.